These T cell receptor beta chains were read from a single sample in a study of liver allograft versus peripheral blood T cells. TCRdb re-called the reads with MiXCR, one entry per CDR3 protein. The data hold about 14,000 distinct CDR3 sequences, with approximately 20% observed a single time. The receptors derive from a human patient who had a liver transplant. Some of these T cells may belong to the graft donor. The CDR3 runs from the conserved cysteine through the conserved F or W. The D gene is left open where the match is weak. Only part of the rows carry a size: once, few, many, or a class if the clone is expanded.

D gene | J gene | V gene | clone size | CDR3 protein | CDR3 DNA
TRBD1 | TRBJ1-4 | TRBV6-2/TRBV6-3 | NA | CASSRGQFNEKLFF | TGTGCCAGCAGCCGGGGACAGTTTAATGAAAAACTGTTTTTT
TRBD1 | TRBJ2-7 | TRBV12-3/TRBV12-4 | NA | CASSLGTGGVGYEQYF | TGTGCCAGCAGTTTGGGGACAGGGGGCGTTGGCTACGAGCAGTACTTC
TRBD2 | TRBJ2-1 | TRBV24-1 | medium-sized | CATSDAASGGIDEQFF | TGTGCCACCAGTGATGCCGCTAGCGGGGGAATCGATGAGCAGTTCTTC
TRBD2 | TRBJ2-7 | TRBV18 | medium-sized | CASSPSLAGEQYF | TGTGCCAGCTCACCATCCCTAGCGGGTGAGCAGTACTTC
NA | TRBJ1-5 | TRBV18 | medium-sized | CASSPAGNQPQHF | TGTGCCAGCTCACCGGCAGGAAATCAGCCCCAGCATTTT
NA | TRBJ2-3 | TRBV12-3/TRBV12-4 | NA | CASSLDGFTDTQYF | TGTGCCAGCAGTTTAGACGGGTTCACAGATACGCAGTATTTT
NA | TRBJ1-2 | TRBV7-2 | many | CASSPGWAAYGYTF | TGTGCCAGCAGCCCCGGTTGGGCGGCCTATGGCTACACCTTC
NA | TRBJ1-2 | TRBV18 | medium-sized | CASSPRDVDGYTF | TGTGCCAGCTCGCCCAGGGACGTTGATGGCTACACCTTC
NA | TRBJ1-1 | TRBV10-3 | medium-sized | CAIREGQGHSEAFF | TGTGCCATCAGGGAGGGGCAGGGGCATTCTGAAGCTTTCTTT
NA | TRBJ1-2 | TRBV20-1 | NA | CSARKDGNYGYTF | TGCAGTGCTAGAAAGGACGGCAACTATGGCTACACCTTC
NA | TRBJ1-4 | TRBV18 | medium-sized | CASSPPTLAGEKLFF | TGTGCCAGCTCACCACCGACCCTGGCAGGTGAAAAACTGTTTTTT
NA | TRBJ1-2 | TRBV7-9 | NA | CASSWGGVGGYTF | TGTGCCAGCAGCTGGGGTGGTGTTGGGGGCTACACCTTC
TRBD2 | TRBJ2-3 | TRBV6-5 | few | CASSYWGGGAADTQYF | TGTGCCAGCAGTTACTGGGGCGGGGGGGCGGCAGATACGCAGTATTTT
TRBD1 | TRBJ1-6 | TRBV7-9 | few | CASSQDRISYNSPLHF | TGTGCCAGCAGCCAGGACAGGATAAGCTATAATTCACCCCTCCACTTT
NA | TRBJ1-1 | TRBV7-9 | NA | CASSLGTELIHTEAFF | TGTGCCAGCAGCTTAGGAACAGAGTTAATCCACACTGAAGCTTTCTTT
NA | TRBJ1-1 | TRBV20-1 | NA | CSARAIAGQAFF | TGCAGTGCTAGAGCCATAGCGGGGCAAGCTTTCTTT
NA | TRBJ1-2 | TRBV19 | medium-sized | CASRGGGSYGYTF | TGTGCCAGTAGGGGAGGGGGAAGCTATGGCTACACCTTC
NA | TRBJ1-1 | TRBV7-9 | NA | CASSSSAGSTEAFF | TGTGCCAGCAGCTCTAGCGCAGGGAGCACTGAAGCTTTCTTT
NA | TRBJ1-2 | TRBV30 | many | CAWRHASLNYGYTF | TGTGCCTGGAGACACGCCAGCCTTAACTATGGCTACACCTTC
NA | TRBJ1-1 | TRBV5-6 | NA | CASSLPGRMNTEAFF | TGTGCCAGCAGCCTTCCGGGACGCATGAACACTGAAGCTTTCTTT
NA | TRBJ1-6 | TRBV7-9 | NA | CASSSRGGRNSPLHF | TGTGCCAGCAGCTCGCGTGGAGGGAGGAATTCACCCCTCCACTTT
TRBD1 | TRBJ2-2 | TRBV6-1 | many | CASIRQGAIGELFF | TGTGCCAGCATTAGACAGGGGGCGATCGGGGAGCTGTTTTTT
NA | TRBJ2-3 | TRBV6-5 | NA | CASSPGLTDTQYF | TGTGCCAGCTCCCCGGGACTTACAGATACGCAGTATTTT
NA | TRBJ1-1 | TRBV6-2/TRBV6-3 | NA | CASSRDGYTEAFF | TGTGCCAGCAGTAGGGACGGTTACACTGAAGCTTTCTTT
NA | TRBJ1-2 | TRBV6-5 | medium-sized | CASGTLYGYTF | TGTGCCAGCGGGACTCTCTATGGCTACACCTTC
NA | TRBJ1-1 | TRBV5-6 | NA | CASSSGGYNTEAFF | TGTGCCAGCAGCTCTGGTGGTTACAACACTGAAGCTTTCTTT
TRBD1 | TRBJ2-7 | TRBV6-6 | many | CATAGHGQGVNYEQYF | TGTGCCACCGCGGGACATGGACAGGGAGTGAACTACGAGCAGTACTTC
TRBD1 | TRBJ2-2 | TRBV2 | NA | CASRFDRGTGELFF | TGTGCCAGCAGGTTTGACAGGGGTACCGGGGAGCTGTTTTTT
NA | TRBJ1-2 | TRBV5-4 | medium-sized | CASSLVTFDSNYGYTF | TGTGCCAGCAGCTTGGTGACCTTTGACAGCAACTATGGCTACACCTTC
NA | TRBJ2-7 | TRBV19 | NA | CASSIRAGGYEQYF | TGTGCCAGTAGTATAAGGGCAGGAGGCTACGAGCAGTACTTC